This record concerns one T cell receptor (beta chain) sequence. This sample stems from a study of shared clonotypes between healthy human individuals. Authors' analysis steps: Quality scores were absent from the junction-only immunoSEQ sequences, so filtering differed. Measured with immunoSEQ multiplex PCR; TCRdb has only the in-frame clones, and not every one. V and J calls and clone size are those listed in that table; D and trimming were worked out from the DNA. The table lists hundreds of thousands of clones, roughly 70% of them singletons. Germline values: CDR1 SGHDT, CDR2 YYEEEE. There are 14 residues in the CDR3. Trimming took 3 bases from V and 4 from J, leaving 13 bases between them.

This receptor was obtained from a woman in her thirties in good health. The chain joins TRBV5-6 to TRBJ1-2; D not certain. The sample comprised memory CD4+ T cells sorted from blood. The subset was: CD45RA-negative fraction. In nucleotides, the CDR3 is TGTGCCAGCAGCTCTCTGCCCAACACCTATGGCTACACCTTC. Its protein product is CASSSLPNTYGYTF.